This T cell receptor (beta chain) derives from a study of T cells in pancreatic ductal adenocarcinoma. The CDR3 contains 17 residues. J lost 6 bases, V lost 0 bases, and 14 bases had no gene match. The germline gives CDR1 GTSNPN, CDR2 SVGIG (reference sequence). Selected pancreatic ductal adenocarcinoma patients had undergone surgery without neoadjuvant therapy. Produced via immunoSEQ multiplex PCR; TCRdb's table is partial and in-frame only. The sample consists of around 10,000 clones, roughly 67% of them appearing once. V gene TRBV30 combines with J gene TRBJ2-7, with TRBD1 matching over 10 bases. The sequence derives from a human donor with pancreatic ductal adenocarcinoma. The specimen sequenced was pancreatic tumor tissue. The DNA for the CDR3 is TGTGCCTGGAGTGTAATTCAGGGACAGGGGCTAATACTCGAGCAGTACTTC. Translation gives CAWSVIQGQGLILEQYF.